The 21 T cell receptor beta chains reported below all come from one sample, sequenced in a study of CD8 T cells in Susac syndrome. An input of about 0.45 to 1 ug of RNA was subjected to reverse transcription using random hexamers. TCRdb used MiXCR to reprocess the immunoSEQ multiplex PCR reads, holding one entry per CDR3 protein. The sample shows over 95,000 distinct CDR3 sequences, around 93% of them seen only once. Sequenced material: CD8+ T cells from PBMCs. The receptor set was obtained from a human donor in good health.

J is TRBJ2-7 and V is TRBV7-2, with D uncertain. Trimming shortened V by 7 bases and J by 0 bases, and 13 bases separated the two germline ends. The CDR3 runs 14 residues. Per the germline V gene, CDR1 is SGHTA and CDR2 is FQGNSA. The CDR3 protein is CASTRDRFSYEQYF. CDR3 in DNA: TGTGCCAGCACCCGTGACCGCTTCTCCTACGAGCAGTACTTC. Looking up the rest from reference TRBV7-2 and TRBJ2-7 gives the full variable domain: GAGVSQSPSNKVTEKGKDVELRCDPISGHTALYWYRQSLGQGLEFLIYFQGNSAPDKSGLPSDRFSAERTGGSVSTLTIQRTQQEDSAVYLCASTRDRFSYEQYFGPGTRLTVT.

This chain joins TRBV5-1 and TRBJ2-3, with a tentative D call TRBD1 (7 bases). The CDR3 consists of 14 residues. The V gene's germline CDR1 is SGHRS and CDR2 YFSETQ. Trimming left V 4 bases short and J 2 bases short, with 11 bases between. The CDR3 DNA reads TGCGCCAGCAGCGCGGGACAGACCACAGATACGCAGTATTTT. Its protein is CASSAGQTTDTQYF.

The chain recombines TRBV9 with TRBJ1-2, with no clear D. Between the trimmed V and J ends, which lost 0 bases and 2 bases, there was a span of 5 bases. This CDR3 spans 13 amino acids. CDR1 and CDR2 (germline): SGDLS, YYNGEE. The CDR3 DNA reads TGTGCCAGCAGCGTAGGAGACAACTATGGCTACACCTTC. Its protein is CASSVGDNYGYTF.

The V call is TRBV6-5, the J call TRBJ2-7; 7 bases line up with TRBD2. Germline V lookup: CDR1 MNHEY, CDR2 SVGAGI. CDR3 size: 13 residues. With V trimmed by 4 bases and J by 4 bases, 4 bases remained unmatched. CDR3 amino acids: CASSSGRSYEQYF. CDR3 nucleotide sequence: TGTGCCAGCAGTTCCGGGAGGAGTTACGAGCAGTACTTC.

CDR3 sequence reads: CASSEPGQGTEAFF. The CDR3 DNA is TGTGCCAGCAGCGAACCGGGACAGGGGACTGAAGCTTTCTTT. The chain couples TRBV14 to TRBJ1-1; the match to TRBD1 covers 10 bases. Germline assignment: CDR1 SGHDN and CDR2 FVKESK. The length of the CDR3 is 14 residues. V shed 5 bases and J 5 bases; nucleotides not matched to a gene: 5.

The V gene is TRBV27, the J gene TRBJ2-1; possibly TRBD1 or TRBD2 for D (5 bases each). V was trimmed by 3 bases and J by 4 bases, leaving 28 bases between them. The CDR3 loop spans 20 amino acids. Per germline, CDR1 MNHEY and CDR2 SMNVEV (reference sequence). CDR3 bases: TGTGCCAGCAGTTTGGGATGGGGGACCCGAAGCGAGCGATCATACAATGAGCAGTTCTTC. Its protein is CASSLGWGTRSERSYNEQFF.

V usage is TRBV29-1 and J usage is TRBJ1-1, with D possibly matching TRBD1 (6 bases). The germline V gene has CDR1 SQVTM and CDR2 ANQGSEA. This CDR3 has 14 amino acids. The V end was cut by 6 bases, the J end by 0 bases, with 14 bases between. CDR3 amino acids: CSVDETGMNTEAFF. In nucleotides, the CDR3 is TGCAGCGTGGACGAGACAGGCATGAACACTGAAGCTTTCTTT.

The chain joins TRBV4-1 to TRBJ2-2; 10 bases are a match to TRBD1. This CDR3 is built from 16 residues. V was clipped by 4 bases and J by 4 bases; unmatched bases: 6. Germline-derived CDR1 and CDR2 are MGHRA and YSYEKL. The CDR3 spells CASSLRDRGSTGELFF. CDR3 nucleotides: TGCGCCAGCAGCCTCCGGGACAGGGGTTCCACCGGGGAGCTGTTTTTT.

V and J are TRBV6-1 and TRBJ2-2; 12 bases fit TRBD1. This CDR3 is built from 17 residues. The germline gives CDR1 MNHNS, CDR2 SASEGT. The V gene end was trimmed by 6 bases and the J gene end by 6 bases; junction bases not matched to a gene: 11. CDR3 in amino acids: CASRAPGQGAPAGELFF. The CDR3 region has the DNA TGTGCCAGCAGGGCCCCGGGACAGGGGGCCCCGGCCGGGGAGCTGTTTTTT.

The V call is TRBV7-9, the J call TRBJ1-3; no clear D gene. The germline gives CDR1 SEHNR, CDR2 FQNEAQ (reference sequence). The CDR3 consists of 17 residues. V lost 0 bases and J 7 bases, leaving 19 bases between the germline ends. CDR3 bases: TGTGCCAGCAGCTTAGCTGATCCGGCGTTGTGGGTGAACACCATATATTTT. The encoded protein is CASSLADPALWVNTIYF.

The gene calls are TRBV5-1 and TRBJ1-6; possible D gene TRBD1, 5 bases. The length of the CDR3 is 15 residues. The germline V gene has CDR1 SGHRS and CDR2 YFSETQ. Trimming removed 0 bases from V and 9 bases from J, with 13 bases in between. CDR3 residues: CASSLGQGKGSPLHF. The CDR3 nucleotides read TGCGCCAGCAGCTTGGGGCAGGGTAAGGGTTCACCCCTCCACTTT.

In DNA, the CDR3 is TGTGCCAGCAGTGAACAAGGGACAGCCACAGATACGCAGTATTTT. Its translation: CASSEQGTATDTQYF. The chain employs TRBV2 and TRBJ2-3; TRBD1 matches 7 bases. Germline V gene sequence: CDR1 SNHLY, CDR2 FYNNEI. This CDR3 comprises 15 residues. Trimming cost V 2 bases and J 2 bases; bases outside gene matches: 4.

The CDR3 here is CASRGSGGALTGELFF. In nucleotides, the CDR3 is TGTGCCAGCAGAGGTAGCGGGGGGGCCCTAACCGGGGAGCTGTTTTTT. The chain employs TRBV7-3 and TRBJ2-2, with 11 bases matching TRBD2. The J segment lost 5 bases and the V segment lost 6 bases, leaving 8 bases of the junction unmatched. This CDR3 has 16 amino acids. From germline, CDR1 is SGHTA and CDR2 FQGTGA.

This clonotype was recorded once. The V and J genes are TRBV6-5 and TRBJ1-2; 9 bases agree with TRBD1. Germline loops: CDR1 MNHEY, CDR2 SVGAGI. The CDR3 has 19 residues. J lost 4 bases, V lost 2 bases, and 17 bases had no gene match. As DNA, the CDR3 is TGTGCCAGCAGTTACAGTTCGGGACAGGGAAATCGTGTCGCCTATGGCTACACCTTC. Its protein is CASSYSSGQGNRVAYGYTF.

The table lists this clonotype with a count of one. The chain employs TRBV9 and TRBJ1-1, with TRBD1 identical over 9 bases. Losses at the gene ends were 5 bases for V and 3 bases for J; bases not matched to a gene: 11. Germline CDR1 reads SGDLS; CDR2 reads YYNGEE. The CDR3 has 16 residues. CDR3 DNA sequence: TGTGCCAGCAGTCCTTTAGTCCGGACAGGGGACACTGAAGCTTTCTTT. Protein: CASSPLVRTGDTEAFF.

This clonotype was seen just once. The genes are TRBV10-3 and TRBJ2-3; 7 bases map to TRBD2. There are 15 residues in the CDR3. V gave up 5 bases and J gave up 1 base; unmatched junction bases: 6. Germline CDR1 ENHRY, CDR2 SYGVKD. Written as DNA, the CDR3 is TGTGCCATCAGTTTCAGGGAGGGTGGCACAGATACGCAGTATTTT. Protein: CAISFREGGTDTQYF.

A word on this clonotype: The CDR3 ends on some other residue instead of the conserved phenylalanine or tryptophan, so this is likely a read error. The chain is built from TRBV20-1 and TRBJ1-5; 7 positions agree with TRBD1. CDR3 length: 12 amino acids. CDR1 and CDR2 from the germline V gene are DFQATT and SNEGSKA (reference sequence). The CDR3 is CSAQGLNRPQHL. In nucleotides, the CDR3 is TGCAGTGCACAGGGGCTGAATCGGCCCCAGCATCTT.

This CDR3 is CASSYSSGTPAVNEQFF. CDR3 coding DNA: TGTGCCAGCAGTTACTCTTCCGGGACACCGGCGGTCAATGAGCAGTTCTTC. This sequence joins TRBV6-2 or TRBV6-3 and TRBJ2-1; D is perhaps TRBD1 (6 bases). V lost 0 bases, J lost 6 bases, and 18 bases lay in between. CDR3 length: 17 residues. Germline V gene sequence: CDR1 MNHEY, CDR2 SVGEGT.

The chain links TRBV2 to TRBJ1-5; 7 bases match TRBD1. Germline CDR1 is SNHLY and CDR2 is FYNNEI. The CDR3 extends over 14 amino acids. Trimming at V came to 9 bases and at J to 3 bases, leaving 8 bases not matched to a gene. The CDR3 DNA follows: TGTGCCAGTCAGCAGGGGGACTACAATCAGCCCCAGCATTTT. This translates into CASQQGDYNQPQHF.

The CDR3 DNA sequence: TGTGCCAGCAGTCCTGACCAAACTTACGAGCAGTACTTC. It translates to CASSPDQTYEQYF. The chain links TRBV12-3 or TRBV12-4 to TRBJ2-7; D is unresolved. This CDR3 spans 13 amino acids. V was shortened by 5 bases and J by 4 bases, with 12 bases between the two germline ends.

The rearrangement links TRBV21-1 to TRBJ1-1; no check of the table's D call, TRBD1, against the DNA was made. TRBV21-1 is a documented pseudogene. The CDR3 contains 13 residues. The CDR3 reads CASSKAHSGEAFF. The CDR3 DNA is TGTGCCAGCAGCAAGGCGCACTCAGGGGAAGCTTTCTTT.